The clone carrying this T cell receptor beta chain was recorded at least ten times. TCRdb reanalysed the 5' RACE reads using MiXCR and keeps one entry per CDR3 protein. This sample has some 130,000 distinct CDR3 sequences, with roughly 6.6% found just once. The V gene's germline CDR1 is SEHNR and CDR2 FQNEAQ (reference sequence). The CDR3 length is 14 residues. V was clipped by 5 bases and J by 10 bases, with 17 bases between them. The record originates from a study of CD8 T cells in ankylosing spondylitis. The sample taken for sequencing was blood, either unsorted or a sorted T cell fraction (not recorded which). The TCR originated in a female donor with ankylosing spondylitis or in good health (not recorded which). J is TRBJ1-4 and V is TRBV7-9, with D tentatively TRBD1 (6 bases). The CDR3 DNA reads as TGTGCCAGCAGCCCACAGACAGGATCTGGAAAACTGTTTTTT. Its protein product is CASSPQTGSGKLFF.